This TCR beta chain came from a study of blood T cell repertoires in COVID-19 (dated by TCRdb to the early 2020s). Regarding the complete study: Samples covering the acute and convalescent phases of COVID-19 were provided by collaborators in the United States, Italy and Spain. The material from the prospective study consisted of cDNA or gDNA derived from T cells, B-cell-depleted T cells, or PBMCs. Deeply sampled blood TCRbeta repertoires from subjects exposed to, actively infected with, or recovered from COVID-19 were included in the dataset. The repertoires were made available in a free public database intended to serve as a resource for research on the immune response to SARS-CoV-2. The samples were drawn from two sources: the first 160 participants of the ongoing ImmuneRACE study, and about 1,300 subjects contributed by 6 global collaborators. Sample metadata almost always included a de-identified subject ID, COVID-19 status, age in years and sex. Where available, HLA class I and class II types were obtained from metadata supplied by the sample provider rather than from assay-based typing.

Each collaborating institution followed its own protocols to collect whole blood in K2EDTA tubes. For TCRbeta analysis, collaborators shipped samples as frozen whole blood, isolated PBMCs, or DNA extracted from either of those sample types. Details on this clone: Its antigen is currently not known. Base qualities are not recorded, but no much larger clone differs from it by a single base.

TCRbeta CDR3 regions were amplified from genomic DNA using the immunoSEQ Assay, a bias-controlled multiplex PCR. The original pipeline was this. Within the assay, amplification of reference gene primers was used to estimate how many nucleated cells each sample contained. To quantify the absolute abundance of each unique TCRbeta CDR3 rearrangement, sequence reads were collapsed and filtered. For each sample, productive Simpson clonality was calculated by taking the square root of Simpson's diversity index across productive rearrangements. TCRdb obtained this table from immuneACCESS and retained in-frame rearrangements with V and J assigned. These tables miss some clones; where compared with another copy, unresolved V genes account for less than half of the shortfall, and the remainder is unexplained. The V and J calls and the clone size are those of that table, but D and trimming were determined from the DNA. This sample is represented by 140,000 to 150,000 clones; roughly 90% of them were singletons. Over 0.75% of the sample comes from the top ten.

Overall study results and their limits: Clinical and demographic metadata were provided uncurated, with the amount varying by source and participant.

Sequencing used peripheral blood. This receptor was obtained from a woman aged 50 to 60 with acute or convalescent COVID-19.

The nucleotides read TGCGCCAGCAGCCAGGGGTCAAGACAGGGGAGGACTGAAGCTTTCTTT. Translated, it gives CASSQGSRQGRTEAFF. The chain uses TRBV4-1 and TRBJ1-1, and TRBD1 matches 8 of the central bases. In the germline V gene, CDR1 corresponds to MGHRA and CDR2 to YSYEKL. Trimming takes 3 bases off V and 5 bases off J; junction bases not matched to a gene: 11. The CDR3 spans 16 residues, from the cysteine through the phenylalanine. Here the CDR3 DNA is all that survives: 48 bases in frame from base 1.